The clone carrying this TCR beta chain has ten or more counts. The antigen is not known. This record comes from a study of T cells after yellow fever vaccination. They built TCR cDNA with 5'RACE template switching, a step that put in a universal primer site and UMIs. Via MiXCR, TCRdb re-called the 5' RACE reads, giving one row per CDR3 protein. The table lists about 320,000 distinct CDR3 sequences, around 4.4% of them singletons. Study-wide results and caveats: Booster samples showed a return of most primary-vaccination clones (around 96% CD4, about 88% CD8).

The germline V gene encodes CDR1 SGHKS and CDR2 YYEKEE (reference sequence). J lost 7 bases, V lost 4 bases, and 13 bases had no gene match. This CDR3 is built from 16 residues. The rearrangement links TRBV5-5 to TRBJ1-5, with 8 nucleotides matching TRBD1. This clonotype was sampled from a man aged 18-30 years who received the YFV17D yellow fever vaccine. Here the sequenced sample was PBMCs, taken 15 days after the yellow fever booster vaccination. CDR3 DNA: TGTGCCAGCAGCAAAGTCGGACAGGGACGGGGCCAGCCCCAGCATTTT. Amino acids: CASSKVGQGRGQPQHF.